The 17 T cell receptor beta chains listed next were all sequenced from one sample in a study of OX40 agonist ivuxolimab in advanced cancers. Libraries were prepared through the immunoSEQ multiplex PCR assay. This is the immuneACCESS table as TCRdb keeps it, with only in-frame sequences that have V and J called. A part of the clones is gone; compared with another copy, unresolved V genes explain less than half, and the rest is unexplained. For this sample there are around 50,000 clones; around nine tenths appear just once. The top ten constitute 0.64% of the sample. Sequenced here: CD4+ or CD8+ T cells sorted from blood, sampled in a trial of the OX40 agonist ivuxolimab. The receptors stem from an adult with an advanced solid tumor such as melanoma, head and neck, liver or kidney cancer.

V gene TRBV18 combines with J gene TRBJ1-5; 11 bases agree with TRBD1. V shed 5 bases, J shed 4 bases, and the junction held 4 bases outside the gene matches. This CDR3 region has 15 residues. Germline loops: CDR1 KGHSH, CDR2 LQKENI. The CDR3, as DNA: TGTGCCAGCTCAGTAGGGACAGGGGGAAATCAGCCCCAGCATTTT. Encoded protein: CASSVGTGGNQPQHF.

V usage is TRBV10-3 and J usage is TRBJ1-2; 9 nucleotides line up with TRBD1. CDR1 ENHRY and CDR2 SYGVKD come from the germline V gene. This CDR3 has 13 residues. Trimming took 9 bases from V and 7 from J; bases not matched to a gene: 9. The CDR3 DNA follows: TGTGCCATTTCCCCGGGACAGGGATTTGGCTACACCTTC. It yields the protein CAISPGQGFGYTF.

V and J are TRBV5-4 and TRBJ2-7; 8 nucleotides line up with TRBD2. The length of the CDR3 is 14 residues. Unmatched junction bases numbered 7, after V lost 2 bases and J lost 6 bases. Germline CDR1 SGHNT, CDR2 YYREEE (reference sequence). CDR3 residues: CASSLSAGVSEQYF. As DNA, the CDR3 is TGTGCCAGCAGCTTATCAGCGGGAGTCAGCGAGCAGTACTTC.

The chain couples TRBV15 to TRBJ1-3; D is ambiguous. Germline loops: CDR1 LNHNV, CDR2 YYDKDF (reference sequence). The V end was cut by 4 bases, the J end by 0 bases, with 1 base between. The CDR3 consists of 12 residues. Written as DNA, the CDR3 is TGTGCCACCAGCAACTCTGGAAACACCATATATTTT. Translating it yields CATSNSGNTIYF.

Here the CDR3 DNA reads TGTGCCTGGGGTCAGCCAGATACGCAGTATTTT. It translates to CAWGQPDTQYF. The rearrangement uses TRBV30 and TRBJ2-3; D unresolved. The CDR3 is 11 residues long. CDR1 and CDR2 (germline): GTSNPN, SVGIG (reference sequence). Trimming left V 5 bases short and J 4 bases short, with 7 bases between.

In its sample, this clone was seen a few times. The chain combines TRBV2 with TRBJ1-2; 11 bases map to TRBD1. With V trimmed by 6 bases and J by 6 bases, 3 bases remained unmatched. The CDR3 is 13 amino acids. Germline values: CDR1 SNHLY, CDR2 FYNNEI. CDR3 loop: CASSGTGGNGYTF. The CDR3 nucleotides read TGTGCCAGCAGCGGGACAGGGGGAAATGGCTACACCTTC. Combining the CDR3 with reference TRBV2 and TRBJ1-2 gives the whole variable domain EPEVTQTPSHQVTQMGQEVILRCVPISNHLYFYWYRQILGQKVEFLVSFYNNEISEKSEIFDDQFSVERPDGSNFTLKIRSTKLEDSAMYFCASSGTGGNGYTFGSGTRLTVV.

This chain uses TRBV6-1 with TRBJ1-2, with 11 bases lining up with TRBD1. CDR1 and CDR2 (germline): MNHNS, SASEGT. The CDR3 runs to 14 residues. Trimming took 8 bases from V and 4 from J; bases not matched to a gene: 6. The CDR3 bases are TGTGCCAGCGGACAGGGGGCTTTCGGCTATGGCTACACCTTC. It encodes CASGQGAFGYGYTF.

CDR3 in DNA: TGTGCCAGCAGCGGGTATAAGGTGTTGAGCGGAGAGACCCAGTACTTC. Residues: CASSGYKVLSGETQYF. The rearrangement uses TRBV5-6 and TRBJ2-5; D is possibly TRBD2 (5 bases). V lost 4 bases to trimming and J lost 4 bases, with 20 bases between them. In germline, CDR1 is SGHDT, CDR2 YYEEEE. CDR3 length equals 16 residues.

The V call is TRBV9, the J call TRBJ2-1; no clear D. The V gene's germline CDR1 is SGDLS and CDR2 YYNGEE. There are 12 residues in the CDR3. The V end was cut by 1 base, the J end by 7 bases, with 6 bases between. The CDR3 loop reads CASSVPGNEQFF. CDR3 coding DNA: TGTGCCAGCAGCGTACCCGGGAATGAGCAGTTCTTC.

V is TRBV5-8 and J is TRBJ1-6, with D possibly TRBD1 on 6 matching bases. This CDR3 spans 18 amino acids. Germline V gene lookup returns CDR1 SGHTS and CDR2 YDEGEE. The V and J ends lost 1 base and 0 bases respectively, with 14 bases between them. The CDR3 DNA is TGTGCCAGCAGCTTGAGAACGGGGGCCAACTCCTATAATTCACCCCTCCACTTT. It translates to CASSLRTGANSYNSPLHF. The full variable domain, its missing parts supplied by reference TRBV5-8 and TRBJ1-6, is EAGVTQSPTHLIKTRGQQATLRCSPISGHTSVYWYQQALGLGLQFLLWYDEGEERNRGNFPPRFSGRQFPNYSSELNVNALELEDSALYLCASSLRTGANSYNSPLHFGNGTRLTVT.

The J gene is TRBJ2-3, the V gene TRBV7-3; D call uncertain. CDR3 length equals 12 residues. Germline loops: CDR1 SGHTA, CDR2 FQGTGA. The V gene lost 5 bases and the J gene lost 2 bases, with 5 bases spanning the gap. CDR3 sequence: CASSLDTDTQYF. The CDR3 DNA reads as TGTGCCAGCAGCCTCGACACAGATACGCAGTATTTT.

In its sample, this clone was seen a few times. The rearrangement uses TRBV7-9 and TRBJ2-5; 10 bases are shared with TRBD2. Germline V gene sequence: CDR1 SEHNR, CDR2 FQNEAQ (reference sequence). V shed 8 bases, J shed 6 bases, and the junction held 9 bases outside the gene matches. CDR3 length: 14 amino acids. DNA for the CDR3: TGTGCCAGCGGGATAGCGGGAGGAACCCAGACCCAGTACTTC. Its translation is CASGIAGGTQTQYF.

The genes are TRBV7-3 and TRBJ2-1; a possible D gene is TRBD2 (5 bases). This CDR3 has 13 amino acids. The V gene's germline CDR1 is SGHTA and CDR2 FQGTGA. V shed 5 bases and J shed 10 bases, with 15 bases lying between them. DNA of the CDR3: TGTGCCAGCAGCGATTCTACTAGAGGGGAGCAGTTCTTC. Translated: CASSDSTRGEQFF. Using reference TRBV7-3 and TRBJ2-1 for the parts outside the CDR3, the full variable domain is GAGVSQTPSNKVTEKGKYVELRCDPISGHTALYWYRQSLGQGPEFLIYFQGTGAADDSGLPNDRFFAVRPEGSVSTLKIQRTERGDSAVYLCASSDSTRGEQFFGPGTRLTVL.

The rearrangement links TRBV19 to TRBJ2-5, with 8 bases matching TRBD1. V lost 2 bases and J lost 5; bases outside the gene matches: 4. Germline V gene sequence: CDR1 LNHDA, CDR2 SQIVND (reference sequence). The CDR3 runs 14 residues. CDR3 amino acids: CASSIQGAGETQYF. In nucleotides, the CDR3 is TGTGCCAGTAGTATACAGGGGGCTGGGGAGACCCAGTACTTC.

The CDR3 bases are TGTGCCAGCAGCCCCCCCACTATTGGCTCCTACGAGCAGTACTTC. This translates into CASSPPTIGSYEQYF. This chain uses TRBV11-3 with TRBJ2-7, with D hard to call. This CDR3 is built from 15 residues. In germline, CDR1 is SGHNT, CDR2 YENEEA. V dropped 5 bases and J dropped 0 bases, with 14 bases sitting between them.

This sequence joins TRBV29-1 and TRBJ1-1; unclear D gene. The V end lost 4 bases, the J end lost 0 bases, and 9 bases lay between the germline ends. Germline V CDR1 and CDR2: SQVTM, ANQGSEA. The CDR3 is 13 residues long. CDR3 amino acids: CSVVGRLNTEAFF. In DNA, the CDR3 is TGCAGCGTTGTGGGCAGGTTGAACACTGAAGCTTTCTTT.

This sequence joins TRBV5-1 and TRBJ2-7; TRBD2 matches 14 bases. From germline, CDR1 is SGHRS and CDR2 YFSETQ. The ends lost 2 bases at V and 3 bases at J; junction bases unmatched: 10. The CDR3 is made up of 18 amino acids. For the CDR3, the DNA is TGCGCCAGCAGCTTCCGAGGGGACGGGACTAGCGGGAGCTACGAGCAGTACTTC. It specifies CASSFRGDGTSGSYEQYF. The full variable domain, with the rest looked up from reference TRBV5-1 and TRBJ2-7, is KAGVTQTPRYLIKTRGQQVTLSCSPISGHRSVSWYQQTPGQGLQFLFEYFSETQRNKGNFPGRFSGRQFSNSRSEMNVSTLELGDSALYLCASSFRGDGTSGSYEQYFGPGTRLTVT.